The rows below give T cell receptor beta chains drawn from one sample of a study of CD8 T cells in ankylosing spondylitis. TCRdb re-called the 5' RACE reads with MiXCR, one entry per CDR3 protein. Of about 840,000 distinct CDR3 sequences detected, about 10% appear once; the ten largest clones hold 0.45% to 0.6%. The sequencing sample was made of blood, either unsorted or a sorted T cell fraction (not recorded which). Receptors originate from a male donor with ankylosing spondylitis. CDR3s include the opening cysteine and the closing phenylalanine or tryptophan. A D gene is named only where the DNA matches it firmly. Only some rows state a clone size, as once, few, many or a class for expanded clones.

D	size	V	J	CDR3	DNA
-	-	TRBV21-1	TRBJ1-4	CASSRTGAGNEKLFF	TGTGCCAGCAGCCGGACAGGGGCCGGTAATGAAAAACTGTTTTTT
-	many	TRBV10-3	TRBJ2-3	CAIKAGTDTQYF	TGTGCCATCAAGGCGGGCACAGATACGCAGTATTTT
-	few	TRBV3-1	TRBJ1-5	CASSGAGRYDQPQHF	TGTGCCAGCAGTGGAGCAGGGCGTTATGATCAGCCCCAGCATTTT
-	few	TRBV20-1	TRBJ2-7	CSARESADIYEQYF	TGCAGTGCTAGAGAGTCGGCAGACATTTACGAGCAGTACTTC
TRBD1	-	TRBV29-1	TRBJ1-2	CSVGQGAGVYGYTF	TGCAGCGTCGGACAGGGGGCAGGTGTCTATGGCTACACCTTC
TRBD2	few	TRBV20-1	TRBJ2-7	CSAPGTSGGIYEQYF	TGCAGTGCCCCGGGGACTAGCGGGGGGATCTACGAGCAGTACTTC
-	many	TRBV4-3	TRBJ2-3	CASSQERLTDTQYF	TGCGCCAGCAGCCAAGAACGACTTACAGATACGCAGTATTTT
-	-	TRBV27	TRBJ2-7	CASSLFVASPYEQYF	TGTGCCAGCAGTTTATTTGTAGCGTCCCCCTACGAGCAGTACTTC
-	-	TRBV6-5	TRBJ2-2	CASSYPPGAIATGELFF	TGTGCCAGCAGTTACCCCCCAGGGGCTATCGCCACCGGGGAGCTGTTTTTT
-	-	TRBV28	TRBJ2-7	CASSWTGVSYEQYF	TGTGCCAGCAGTTGGACGGGGGTCTCCTACGAGCAGTACTTC
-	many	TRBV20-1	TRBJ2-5	CSARVIIRETQYF	TGCAGTGCTAGAGTGATAATTAGGGAGACCCAGTACTTC
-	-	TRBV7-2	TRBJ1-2	CASSLRGTLYGYTF	TGTGCCAGCAGCTTACGGGGGACTCTCTATGGCTACACCTTC
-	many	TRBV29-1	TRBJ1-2	CSVALDGGGYTF	TGCAGCGTTGCCCTGGACGGAGGAGGCTACACCTTC
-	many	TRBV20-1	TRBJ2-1	CSARHLTRMPEQFF	TGCAGTGCTAGACACCTGACTAGGATGCCCGAGCAGTTCTTC
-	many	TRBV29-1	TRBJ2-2	CSGFGLDTGELFF	TGCAGCGGTTTTGGCCTTGACACCGGGGAGCTGTTTTTT
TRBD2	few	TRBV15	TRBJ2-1	CATSRPLAGVNEQFF	TGTGCCACCAGCAGACCACTAGCGGGAGTCAATGAGCAGTTCTTC
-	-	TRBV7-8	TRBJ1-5	CASSIFTGNDQPQHF	TGTGCCAGCAGCATTTTTACGGGGAATGATCAGCCCCAGCATTTT
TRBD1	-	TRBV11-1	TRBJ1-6	CASSWVRTGSSYNSPLHF	TGTGCCAGCAGCTGGGTGCGGACAGGTAGCTCCTATAATTCACCCCTCCACTTT